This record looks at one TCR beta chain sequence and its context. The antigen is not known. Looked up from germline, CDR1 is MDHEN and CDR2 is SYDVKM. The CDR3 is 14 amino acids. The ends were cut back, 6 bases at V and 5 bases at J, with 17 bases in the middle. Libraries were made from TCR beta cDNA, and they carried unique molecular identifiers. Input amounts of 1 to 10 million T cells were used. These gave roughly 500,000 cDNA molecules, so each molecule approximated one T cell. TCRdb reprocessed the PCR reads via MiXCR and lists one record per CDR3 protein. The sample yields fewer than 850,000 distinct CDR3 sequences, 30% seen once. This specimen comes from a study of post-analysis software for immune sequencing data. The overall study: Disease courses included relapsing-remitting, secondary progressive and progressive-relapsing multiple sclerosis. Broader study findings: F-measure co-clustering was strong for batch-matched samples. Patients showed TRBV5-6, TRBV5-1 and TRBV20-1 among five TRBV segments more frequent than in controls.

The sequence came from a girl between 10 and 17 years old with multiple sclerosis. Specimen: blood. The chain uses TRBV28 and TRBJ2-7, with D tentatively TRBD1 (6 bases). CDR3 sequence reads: CASRPDSTFHEQYF. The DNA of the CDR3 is TGTGCCAGCAGACCGGACAGCACGTTCCACGAGCAGTACTTC.